This T cell receptor (beta chain) was captured by sequencing in a study of blood T cell repertoires in COVID-19. Study context: PBMCs, B-cell-depleted T cells, or T cells were the source of the cDNA or gDNA that made up the material.

The CDR3 extends over 15 amino acids. Trimming removed 2 bases at V and 5 bases at J, with 13 bases between. From germline, CDR1 is LNHDA and CDR2 SQIVND (reference sequence). Original analysis: Amplification from reference gene primers served as the basis for estimated nucleated cell counts. The repertoire was sequenced with immunoSEQ multiplex PCR; TCRdb's copy has only in-frame clones and lacks some. V and J calls and clone size are copied from that table; D and trimming were computed from the DNA. The repertoire holds about 310,000 clones, with over 75% as singletons. This rearrangement joins TRBV19 to TRBJ1-5; D is undetermined. The specimen sequenced was peripheral blood. The receptor was isolated from a man between 45 and 60 years old with active or convalescent COVID-19. CDR3 DNA: TGTGCCAGTAGTATACTTTCGACACAAGATCAGCCCCAGCATTTT. Its protein is CASSILSTQDQPQHF.